The following is a T cell receptor beta chain sequence with its context. Its specificity is unknown. This sample stems from a study of brain T cells in children with intractable seizures. Study-level points and caveats: Clones missing pre-surgery may reflect undersampling of that blood sample.

The protocol was immunoSEQ multiplex PCR, while the TCRdb copy is restricted to in-frame clones and leaves out a portion. The table has about 350,000 clones, over 85% seen once. Specified time point: blood from clinic visit 5 months post-surgery; TSC patient then seizure free. Only cases whose brain tissue showed the highest T cell transcript signatures were sequenced. Patients received at least one anti-epileptic drug before surgery. The source was peripheral blood, collected roughly 5 months after surgery. The receptor was isolated from a boy less than two years old with tuberous sclerosis and intractable seizures.

The CDR3 nucleotides are TGTGCCAGCGGGACGGCCCGCGGGGAGCTGTTTTTT. Protein product: CASGTARGELFF. The rearrangement links TRBV12-3 or TRBV12-4 to TRBJ2-2, with D tentatively TRBD1 or TRBD2 (5 bases each). Trimming removed 8 bases at V and 7 bases at J, with 11 bases between. This CDR3 has 12 residues.